These 17 T cell receptor beta chains share one sample of origin, sequenced in a study of T cells in tuberculosis. Sequenced by immunoSEQ multiplex PCR; TCRdb stores in-frame clones only, minus some. This table has about 34,000 clones, more than 85% appearing once. Source material: PBMCs. The receptors come from a donor between 5 and 29 years old with latent tuberculosis or without tuberculosis infection.

The V gene is TRBV2, the J gene TRBJ2-7; D may be TRBD2 (5 bases). CDR1 and CDR2 from the germline V gene are SNHLY and FYNNEI. This CDR3 contains 12 residues. V lost 7 bases and J 4 bases, leaving 11 bases between the germline ends. The CDR3 loop reads CASKERRYEQYF. The CDR3 bases are TGTGCCAGCAAGGAGCGGAGGTACGAGCAGTACTTC.

V gene TRBV6-6 combines with J gene TRBJ2-7, with D possibly being TRBD1 (6 bases). This CDR3 comprises 14 residues. Trimming took 6 bases from V and 0 from J, leaving 12 bases between them. CDR1 is MNHNY and CDR2 is SVGAGI in the germline V gene (reference sequence). The CDR3 DNA reads as TGTGCCAGCAGCTACGGGACATCCTCCTACGAGCAGTACTTC. Amino acids: CASSYGTSSYEQYF.

The chain is built from TRBV5-4 and TRBJ1-2; D is perhaps TRBD1 (5 bases). From germline, CDR1 is SGHNT and CDR2 YYREEE (reference sequence). Trimming took 1 base from V and 4 from J, leaving 14 bases between them. The CDR3 is 15 residues long. CDR3 region: CASSLRTRTSYGYTF. For the CDR3, the DNA is TGTGCCAGCAGCTTGCGGACAAGGACCAGCTATGGCTACACCTTC.

The chain has TRBV2 and TRBJ1-5; 9 bases agree with TRBD1. Germline V gene lookup returns CDR1 SNHLY and CDR2 FYNNEI. This CDR3 spans 15 amino acids. Trimming took 7 bases from V and 5 from J; bases not matched to a gene: 9. The CDR3 DNA reads as TGTGCCAGCACCCAGACAGGGGGATTGGATCAGCCCCAGCATTTT. It codes for CASTQTGGLDQPQHF.

The rearrangement uses TRBV5-1 and TRBJ2-7; TRBD2 matches at 12 bases. In germline, CDR1 is SGHRS, CDR2 YFSETQ. J gave up 3 bases and V 1 base, and 8 bases lay outside the gene matches. The CDR3 consists of 17 residues. CDR3: CASSLPSGGVWDYEQYF. CDR3 coding DNA: TGCGCCAGCAGCTTGCCTAGCGGGGGGGTCTGGGACTACGAGCAGTACTTC.

The V gene is TRBV2, the J gene TRBJ1-5; D is unclear. The V and J ends lost 4 bases and 5 bases respectively, with 6 bases between them. Germline CDR1 is SNHLY and CDR2 is FYNNEI. The CDR3 contains 12 residues. CDR3: CASSGHHQPQHF. The CDR3 DNA reads TGTGCCAGCAGTGGACATCATCAGCCCCAGCATTTT.

The rearrangement joins TRBV5-5 to TRBJ1-3, with a possible D match to TRBD1 (5 bases). The CDR3 spans 18 residues. Germline CDR1 and CDR2: SGHKS and YYEKEE (reference sequence). V was trimmed by 4 bases and J by 1 base, leaving 21 bases between them. The CDR3 bases are TGTGCCAGCAGCATTGGCTCCGGGGGTTATTGGTCTGGAAACACCATATATTTT. It codes for CASSIGSGGYWSGNTIYF.

This chain joins TRBV5-1 and TRBJ2-1, with 8 bases lining up with TRBD2. The V gene end was trimmed by 4 bases and the J gene end by 5 bases; junction bases not matched to a gene: 11. Germline assignment: CDR1 SGHRS and CDR2 YFSETQ. This CDR3 has 16 amino acids. For the CDR3, the DNA is TGCGCCAGCAGCCCACAGGGACTAGGTGGTGACAATGAGCAGTTCTTC. It codes for CASSPQGLGGDNEQFF.

This clone has more than one count but fewer than ten. V and J are TRBV6-6 and TRBJ1-1; D is unresolved. V was trimmed by 1 base and J by 5 bases, leaving 11 bases between them. Germline V CDR1 and CDR2: MNHNY, SVGAGI (reference sequence). The CDR3 totals 14 residues. The CDR3 coding sequence is TGTGCCAGCAGTTACTATACGGGGAGGACTGAAGCTTTCTTT. Its protein is CASSYYTGRTEAFF.

V gene TRBV7-9 combines with J gene TRBJ2-7, with D tentatively TRBD2 (5 bases). The V end was cut by 5 bases, the J end by 2 bases, with 16 bases between. This CDR3 has 15 amino acids. The germline V gene has CDR1 SEHNR and CDR2 FQNEAQ (reference sequence). The CDR3 DNA reads TGTGCCAGCAGCGGAACCCTCGGGGTTCCCTACGAGCAGTACTTC. It encodes CASSGTLGVPYEQYF.

This clone was seen just once. The chain employs TRBV7-9 and TRBJ2-7; D is perhaps TRBD2 (6 bases). The CDR3 loop spans 15 amino acids. Germline V lookup: CDR1 SEHNR, CDR2 FQNEAQ (reference sequence). Trimming pared 11 bases from V and 2 bases from J, leaving 22 bases between. The CDR3 loop is CASGGLGLPAYEQYF. Written as DNA, the CDR3 is TGTGCCTCTGGGGGGTTAGGACTCCCGGCCTACGAGCAGTACTTC.

The gene calls are TRBV2 and TRBJ2-7, with D perhaps matching TRBD1 (6 bases). V shed 6 bases and J shed 6 bases, with 9 bases lying between them. The germline gives CDR1 SNHLY, CDR2 FYNNEI. The CDR3 is 11 amino acids. CDR3 nucleotide sequence: TGTGCCAGCAGCTACAGGGTCGAGCAGTACTTC. This encodes CASSYRVEQYF.

This clone counts as medium-sized. The chain couples TRBV5-1 to TRBJ1-3; no firm D call. Germline V gene lookup returns CDR1 SGHRS and CDR2 YFSETQ. The CDR3 extends over 15 amino acids. The V gene lost 0 bases and the J gene lost 0 bases, with 7 bases spanning the gap. This chain's CDR3 is CASSLDQLSGNTIYF. The CDR3 nucleotides read TGCGCCAGCAGCTTGGACCAACTCTCTGGAAACACCATATATTTT.

The rearrangement joins TRBV14 to TRBJ2-2; D may be TRBD1 (6 bases). Germline V gene lookup returns CDR1 SGHDN and CDR2 FVKESK. The CDR3 has 16 residues. The V gene lost 1 base and the J gene lost 5 bases, with 14 bases spanning the gap. This chain's CDR3 is CASSQAQGWITGELFF. CDR3 coding DNA: TGTGCCAGCAGCCAAGCACAGGGATGGATAACCGGGGAGCTGTTTTTT.

The rearrangement uses TRBV7-2 and TRBJ2-3; the match to TRBD2 covers 7 bases. With V trimmed by 3 bases and J by 6 bases, 9 bases remained unmatched. Germline loops: CDR1 SGHTA, CDR2 FQGNSA. This CDR3 is built from 15 residues. Here the CDR3 reads CASSFQAGLTDTQYF. CDR3 DNA sequence: TGTGCCAGCAGCTTCCAAGCGGGGCTGACGGATACGCAGTATTTT.

This clone came up once. CDR3 region: CAGEGLAGGTQYF. In DNA form, the CDR3 reads TGTGCCGGGGAGGGACTAGCGGGGGGGACGCAGTATTTT. The rearrangement joins TRBV7-2 to TRBJ2-3; 16 bases line up with TRBD2. The germline V gene encodes CDR1 SGHTA and CDR2 FQGNSA. This CDR3 is built from 13 residues. After removal of 11 bases from V and 9 bases from J, the junction contained 5 bases not matched to a gene. The full variable domain, its missing parts supplied by reference TRBV7-2 and TRBJ2-3, is GAGVSQSPSNKVTEKGKDVELRCDPISGHTALYWYRQSLGQGLEFLIYFQGNSAPDKSGLPSDRFSAERTGGSVSTLTIQRTQQEDSAVYLCAGEGLAGGTQYFGPGTRLTVL.

The rearrangement uses TRBV19 and TRBJ2-1; the match to TRBD2 covers 9 bases. The junction had 9 bases not matched to a gene; V was cut back by 5 bases and J by 1 base. In germline, CDR1 is LNHDA, CDR2 SQIVND (reference sequence). The CDR3 is 17 residues long. The CDR3 region has the DNA TGTGCCAGTAGTTTACGTTTTAGCGGGGGTTCCTACAATGAGCAGTTCTTC. It encodes CASSLRFSGGSYNEQFF.